The 8 T cell receptor beta chains in this list originate from one sample, sequenced in a study of T cell responses to AZD1222 COVID-19 vaccine. Profiling relied on immunoSEQ multiplex PCR, and the TCRdb table lists in-frame clones only, not all of them. The sample records roughly 51,000 clones, 65% to 90% being singletons. The starting material was peripheral blood, obtained 28 days after the second AZD1222 dose. All receptors derive from an adult who received the AZD1222 COVID-19 vaccine.

V is TRBV5-4 and J is TRBJ2-6; 14 bases are a match to TRBD2. This CDR3 contains 19 residues. The germline V gene encodes CDR1 SGHNT and CDR2 YYREEE (reference sequence). V lost 2 bases to trimming and J lost 3 bases; unmatched junction nucleotides: 7. The CDR3 bases are TGTGCCAGCAGCTTCGCGGGACTAGCGGGAGTCGGTGGGGCCAACGTCCTGACTTTC. It specifies CASSFAGLAGVGGANVLTF.

This clone showed up just a few times. The chain employs TRBV9 and TRBJ2-2; perhaps TRBD1 as D (5 bases). Looked up from germline, CDR1 is SGDLS and CDR2 is YYNGEE. Trimming pared 3 bases from V and 5 bases from J, leaving 11 bases between. The CDR3 has 14 residues. For the CDR3, the DNA is TGTGCCAGCAGCGCGACAGATACAACCGGGGAGCTGTTTTTT. Its translation: CASSATDTTGELFF.

The rearrangement links TRBV10-3 to TRBJ1-2, with 10 bases matching TRBD1. The J segment lost 7 bases and the V segment lost 8 bases, leaving 10 bases of the junction unmatched. There are 14 residues in the CDR3. Germline assignment: CDR1 ENHRY and CDR2 SYGVKD. DNA of the CDR3: TGTGCCATCCTGGGACAGGGGTGGAAAGGTGGCTACACCTTC. Protein sequence: CAILGQGWKGGYTF.

The CDR3 sequence: CASSLARLAGVRTGELFF. For the CDR3, the DNA is TGCGCCAGCAGCTTGGCCCGGCTAGCGGGGGTTCGCACCGGGGAGCTGTTTTTT. The chain uses TRBV5-1 and TRBJ2-2; 10 bases are shared with TRBD2. V shed 0 bases and J 4 bases; nucleotides not matched to a gene: 9. In germline, CDR1 is SGHRS, CDR2 YFSETQ. The CDR3 extends over 18 amino acids.

The chain uses TRBV7-9 and TRBJ2-7; D unclear. Looked up from germline, CDR1 is SEHNR and CDR2 is FQNEAQ (reference sequence). CDR3 size: 14 residues. Trimming pared 0 bases from V and 2 bases from J, leaving 8 bases between. In DNA, the CDR3 is TGTGCCAGCAGCTTAGCAGGTGCCCCCTACGAGCAGTACTTC. Residues: CASSLAGAPYEQYF.

This rearrangement joins TRBV9 to TRBJ2-1; D remains ambiguous. Per the germline V gene, CDR1 is SGDLS and CDR2 is YYNGEE. CDR3 length equals 15 residues. Trimming removed 4 bases at V and 9 bases at J, with 20 bases between. The CDR3 DNA reads as TGTGCCAGCAGCACCAGTTTGGCCCACGGTGGTGAGCAGTTCTTC. It encodes CASSTSLAHGGEQFF.

J is TRBJ1-2 and V is TRBV6-1; D not certain. The germline gives CDR1 MNHNS, CDR2 SASEGT. V was pared by 1 base and J by 6 bases, with 15 bases between. CDR3 length: 15 amino acids. CDR3 sequence: CASSEVGRQSDGYTF. In DNA, the CDR3 is TGTGCCAGCAGTGAAGTTGGCAGGCAGTCGGATGGCTACACCTTC.

The gene calls are TRBV7-8 and TRBJ2-5; D possibly corresponds to TRBD1 (5 bases). The CDR3 spans 14 residues. Trimming pared 3 bases from V and 1 base from J, leaving 9 bases between. The V gene's germline CDR1 is SGHVS and CDR2 FQNEAQ. The CDR3 sequence: CASSFFRVQETQYF. In DNA form, the CDR3 reads TGTGCCAGCAGCTTTTTCAGGGTCCAAGAGACCCAGTACTTC.